This T cell receptor (beta chain) was profiled in a study of T cell repertoires in cytomegalovirus infection. Study context: Carrying CMV and the relevant HLA type showed in public TCR beta signatures.

TCRdb called the reads again in MiXCR, with one record for every CDR3 protein. The table lists hundreds of thousands of distinct CDR3 sequences, around 31% of them singletons. This clonotype occurred many times. Antigen: not known. Germline CDR1 reads SGHVS; CDR2 reads FQNEAQ. This CDR3 is built from 16 residues. V lost 2 bases to trimming and J lost 2 bases, with 14 bases between them. The chain recombines TRBV7-8 with TRBJ2-3; possibly TRBD2 for D (6 bases). The sequence came from a human donor in good health (CMV status not recorded). Some clones in this sample may be carry-over from other donors' samples. The input for sequencing was cultured CD8+ T cells from PBMCs, taken from culture after CMV antigen stimulation. The CDR3, as DNA: TGTGCCAGCAGCTTACGGGCGGGGACCTACACAGATACGCAGTATTTT. This translates into CASSLRAGTYTDTQYF.